Reported below is one T cell receptor (beta chain). Other DNA sequences in the sample encode the same CDR3. CDR3 length: 13 amino acids. V lost 6 bases to trimming and J lost 5 bases, with 13 bases between them. The record originates from a study of blood T cell repertoires in COVID-19. On the study more broadly: Sites in the United States, Italy and Spain provided acute and convalescent COVID-19 samples.

Repertoires were generated with immunoSEQ multiplex PCR, while TCRdb's copy carries only in-frame clones and drops some. The sample shows 55,000 or so clones, 80% to 85% of them seen only once. This sequence was found in a man younger than 45 with COVID-19, enrolled during active disease. The chain is built from TRBV12-3 or TRBV12-4 and TRBJ2-5; D might be TRBD1 (5 bases). Specimen: peripheral blood. Here the CDR3 DNA reads TGTGCCAGCAGCCTCAGGGAAGGGGAGACCCAGTACTTC. Protein sequence: CASSLREGETQYF.